The rows below give T cell receptor beta chains drawn from one sample of a study of Graves' ophthalmopathy and Graves' hyperthyroidism. MiXCR was run by TCRdb on the multiplex PCR reads, yielding one entry per CDR3 protein. The sample shows 1 million to 1.3 million distinct CDR3 sequences, about 36% of them seen only once. Sequenced sample: peripheral blood or thyroid tissue (not recorded which). These receptors originate from an adult man with Graves' hyperthyroidism. CDR3s include the opening cysteine and the closing phenylalanine or tryptophan. A D gene is named only where the DNA matches it firmly. Part of the rows lack a size; the others show once, few, many or a class for expanded clones.

V: TRBV11-2; D: -; J: TRBJ1-2; size: many; DNA: TGTGCCAGCAGCCCCGCCCCCGGGCAAACCTATGGCTACACCTTC; CDR3: CASSPAPGQTYGYTF
V: TRBV5-8; D: -; J: TRBJ1-2; size: many; DNA: TGTGCCAGCGGAGGAGGGGGAAAGGCCTATGGCTACACCTTC; CDR3: CASGGGGKAYGYTF
V: TRBV10-3; D: TRBD1; J: TRBJ2-5; size: -; DNA: TGTGCCATCAGTCGAACAGGGGGCAGAGAGACCCAGTACTTC; CDR3: CAISRTGGRETQYF
V: TRBV29-1; D: TRBD2; J: TRBJ2-2; size: few; DNA: TGCAGCGTTGAGAAGACTAGCGGGGGGCGGAACACCGGGGAGCTGTTTTTT; CDR3: CSVEKTSGGRNTGELFF
V: TRBV5-5; D: -; J: TRBJ1-1; size: many; DNA: TGTGCCAGCAGCTTCTATGAGAACACTGAAGCTTTCTTT; CDR3: CASSFYENTEAFF
V: TRBV7-2; D: -; J: TRBJ1-1; size: many; DNA: TGTGCCAGCAGCCGTTATCTGAACACTGAAGCTTTCTTT; CDR3: CASSRYLNTEAFF
V: TRBV20-1; D: TRBD2; J: TRBJ2-5; size: -; DNA: TGCAGTGCTAGCAGTAGCGGGAGGCTCGGGGAGACCCAGTACTTC; CDR3: CSASSSGRLGETQYF
V: TRBV20-1; D: TRBD1; J: TRBJ1-2; size: few; DNA: TGCAGTGCTTTACAGGGGAATGGCTACACCTTC; CDR3: CSALQGNGYTF
V: TRBV5-1; D: -; J: TRBJ2-2; size: many; DNA: TGCGCCAGCAGCTTTAACACAGGGAACACCGGGGAGCTGTTTTTT; CDR3: CASSFNTGNTGELFF
V: TRBV7-6; D: -; J: TRBJ1-1; size: many; DNA: TGTGCCAGCAGCATTGGGGCAGACTTTGAAGCTTTCTTT; CDR3: CASSIGADFEAFF
V: TRBV6-5; D: -; J: TRBJ2-7; size: many; DNA: TGTGCCAGCAGCCCGGACGGGAGTAAATACGAGCAGTACTTC; CDR3: CASSPDGSKYEQYF
V: TRBV10-3; D: TRBD2; J: TRBJ2-1; size: -; DNA: TGTGCCATCAGTGAGGGGAGGGGTGAGCAGTTCTTC; CDR3: CAISEGRGEQFF
V: TRBV10-3; D: -; J: TRBJ1-5; size: -; DNA: TGTGCCGGCGGCCTCGAAATCAATCAGCCCCAGCATTTT; CDR3: CAGGLEINQPQHF
V: TRBV19; D: -; J: TRBJ1-2; size: -; DNA: TGTGCCACCGAAAGCCGACGTGGGGATTATGGCTACACCTTC; CDR3: CATESRRGDYGYTF
V: TRBV5-1; D: -; J: TRBJ2-1; size: -; DNA: TGTGCCAGCAGCTTACGGGGTGAAGAGACCCAGTTCTTC; CDR3: CASSLRGEETQFF
V: TRBV7-8; D: TRBD1; J: TRBJ2-7; size: -; DNA: TGTGCCAGCAGAACGGGACAGGGGTCCCCACCAGGTTACGAGCAGTACTTC; CDR3: CASRTGQGSPPGYEQYF
V: TRBV7-8; D: -; J: TRBJ2-5; size: many; DNA: TGTGCCAGCAGCCGGTCAGCGGAGACCCAGTACTTC; CDR3: CASSRSAETQYF
V: TRBV24-1; D: -; J: TRBJ2-2; size: -; DNA: TGTGCCACCAGTTATCGTCAGAACACCGGGGAGCTGTTTTTT; CDR3: CATSYRQNTGELFF
V: TRBV20-1; D: -; J: TRBJ1-2; size: many; DNA: TGCAGTGCGGTGGAGAGTACTTTTCAGGGCTACACCTTC; CDR3: CSAVESTFQGYTF
V: TRBV7-3; D: -; J: TRBJ2-7; size: -; DNA: TGTGCCAGCAGCTTAAGGTCAGGCCTCGTCAACGAGCAGTACTTC; CDR3: CASSLRSGLVNEQYF
V: TRBV5-1; D: -; J: TRBJ2-5; size: many; DNA: TGCGCCAGCAGGGATCCCGTGGGAAGAGAGACCCAGTACTTC; CDR3: CASRDPVGRETQYF
V: TRBV12-3/TRBV12-4; D: -; J: TRBJ1-1; size: many; DNA: TGTGCCAGCAGTTTAAGGGAAAGCACTGAAGCTTTCTTT; CDR3: CASSLRESTEAFF
V: TRBV28; D: -; J: TRBJ1-4; size: -; DNA: TGTGCCAGCACCAAGTTGGACAGAAAACTGTTTTTT; CDR3: CASTKLDRKLFF
V: TRBV9; D: TRBD1; J: TRBJ1-3; size: many; DNA: TGTGCCGGATCCATCCGGGACAGGGATACCTCTGGAAACACCATATATTTT; CDR3: CAGSIRDRDTSGNTIYF
V: TRBV27; D: TRBD2; J: TRBJ2-7; size: -; DNA: TGTGCCACCAGTCGGGGTTGGGAGAATGGCGGGAGCTACGAGCAGTACTTC; CDR3: CATSRGWENGGSYEQYF
V: TRBV10-3; D: -; J: TRBJ2-6; size: -; DNA: TGTGCCATCATTCAGGGAACTGAAGCTTTC; CDR3: CAIIQGTEAF
V: TRBV4-3; D: TRBD1; J: TRBJ2-7; size: -; DNA: TGCGCCAGCAGCCAAGGGCCGGGACAGAAAAGGATCTACGAGCAGTACTTC; CDR3: CASSQGPGQKRIYEQYF
V: TRBV29-1; D: -; J: TRBJ1-5; size: -; DNA: TGCAGCGTTGAGGCCCTCATGAGCAATCAGCCCCAGCATTTT; CDR3: CSVEALMSNQPQHF
V: TRBV7-9; D: -; J: TRBJ2-5; size: -; DNA: TGTGCCAGCAGCCCAGTCTTAGGGAAAGAGACCCAGTACTTC; CDR3: CASSPVLGKETQYF
V: TRBV9; D: -; J: TRBJ1-5; size: -; DNA: TGTGCCAGCAGCGTAACGCCGGCGGGCCCCCAGCATTTT; CDR3: CASSVTPAGPQHF
V: TRBV5-5; D: -; J: TRBJ1-1; size: few; DNA: TGTGCCAGCAGCTTAGGGTTTGGCAGTGAGAACACTGAAGCTTTCTTT; CDR3: CASSLGFGSENTEAFF
V: TRBV10-3; D: -; J: TRBJ2-1; size: -; DNA: TGTGCCATCAGTGAAAGGGCAGAGCAGTTCTTC; CDR3: CAISERAEQFF
V: TRBV13; D: -; J: TRBJ1-5; size: -; DNA: TGTGCCAGCAGCTTAAGTCTAGAGGACGGACCCCAGCATTTT; CDR3: CASSLSLEDGPQHF
V: TRBV12-3/TRBV12-4; D: -; J: TRBJ1-5; size: few; DNA: TGTGCCAGCAGCGGGCCGGCGGGGAATCAGCCCCAGCATTTT; CDR3: CASSGPAGNQPQHF
V: TRBV10-3; D: -; J: TRBJ2-6; size: -; DNA: TGTGCCATCAACCAGAATAGCGGAGGCGGAACCGGGGATGGGGCCAACGTCCTGACTTTC; CDR3: CAINQNSGGGTGDGANVLTF
V: TRBV7-8; D: -; J: TRBJ2-7; size: -; DNA: TGTGCCAGCAGCTCCGACAGGACTCGGAGCTCCTACGAGCAGTACTTC; CDR3: CASSSDRTRSSYEQYF
V: TRBV7-8; D: -; J: TRBJ1-4; size: -; DNA: TGTGCCAGCAGCTCCACAAGAAACGAGAATGAAAAACTGTTTTTT; CDR3: CASSSTRNENEKLFF